The rows below give T cell receptor beta chains drawn from one sample of a study of blood T cell repertoires in COVID-19. Profiling relied on immunoSEQ multiplex PCR, and the TCRdb table lists in-frame clones only, not all of them. The sample includes fewer than 350,000 clones, around 88% seen only once; the top ten take approximately 6%. The source material was PBMCs or T cells enriched from blood (not recorded which). These TCRs come from a woman in her thirties or forties who had recovered from COVID-19. The conserved cysteine and the conserved F or W are not part of the CDR3 here. The size entry is marked missing in some rows and otherwise reads once, few, many or a size class.

J gene: TRBJ2-5; clone size: NA; V gene: TRBV6-1; CDR3 protein: ASSAGAGLAGVETQY
J gene: TRBJ2-1; clone size: NA; V gene: TRBV19; CDR3 protein: ASSLEGTGIYNEQF
J gene: TRBJ1-3; clone size: few; V gene: TRBV30; CDR3 protein: AWSTGDRNTIY
J gene: TRBJ2-1; clone size: NA; V gene: TRBV4-2; CDR3 protein: ASSLGAGGFYNEQF
J gene: TRBJ1-5; clone size: NA; V gene: TRBV6-4; CDR3 protein: ASSEELGQPQH
J gene: TRBJ2-5; clone size: NA; V gene: TRBV7-6; CDR3 protein: ASSLAYGGSMYQETQY
J gene: TRBJ2-1; clone size: once; V gene: TRBV7-8; CDR3 protein: ASSFQGREGSYNEQF
J gene: TRBJ1-5; clone size: NA; V gene: TRBV7-2; CDR3 protein: ASSEGHSNQPQH
J gene: TRBJ1-3; clone size: NA; V gene: TRBV7-8; CDR3 protein: ASSLVVSGNTIY
J gene: TRBJ1-2; clone size: NA; V gene: TRBV29-1; CDR3 protein: SVDRGPSGYT
J gene: TRBJ1-4; clone size: NA; V gene: TRBV6-5; CDR3 protein: ASGRQGWEKLF
J gene: TRBJ2-3; clone size: NA; V gene: TRBV2; CDR3 protein: ASTPDGISTDTQY
J gene: TRBJ2-5; clone size: NA; V gene: TRBV29-1; CDR3 protein: SVALGGGETQY
J gene: TRBJ2-2; clone size: NA; V gene: TRBV5-1; CDR3 protein: ASSTGRGQWNTGELF
J gene: TRBJ2-1; clone size: once; V gene: TRBV20-1; CDR3 protein: SASNNNEQF
J gene: TRBJ2-5; clone size: NA; V gene: TRBV24-1; CDR3 protein: ATSAPSGRAGGETQY
J gene: TRBJ2-7; clone size: NA; V gene: TRBV7-8; CDR3 protein: ASSLRGGARSIEQY
J gene: TRBJ2-3; clone size: NA; V gene: TRBV7-2; CDR3 protein: ASSPTGTASTDTQY
J gene: TRBJ2-7; clone size: NA; V gene: TRBV11-2; CDR3 protein: ASSLDGSSYEQY